The T cell receptor beta chain under discussion was sequenced for a study of blood T cells in healthy people across ages (dated by TCRdb to the mid-2010s). Background on the whole study: In model experiments, template switching captured roughly one uniquely barcoded TCR beta cDNA molecule for every two T cells. Age-related changes in TCR beta repertoire diversity were measured in the study by deep sequencing normalized with unique cDNA molecular identifiers. Donors were grouped into four age groups: young (average about 15 years), middle-aged (over 35), aged (approximately 67) and long-lived (approximately 75). To avoid experimental bias, donors of different ages were randomly spread across the sequencing lanes. The study analyzed two additional independent replicas of 1 million unique cDNA reads from the same blood draw for two donors, one aged 18 to 30 and one aged 80 or older. The study at large found these results: Compared with the aged group, more naive CD4+ T cells, fewer expanded clones and increased TCR diversity were shown by the long-lived group, suggesting age selection. Estimates of total diversity based on one million sequenced T cells were considered lower bounds and underestimates. The CMV infection status of donors was not known, potentially confounding age-related changes in expanded clonotypes. As age increased, observed TCR beta diversity per million T cells dropped in a roughly linear way, and a significant reduction was already evident by age about 40. Bulk unsorted PBMC profiling prevented conclusive comparison of naive and antigen-experienced compartments. Observed TCR beta diversity correlated strongly with the percentage of naive T cells measured by flow cytometry.

CDR1 and CDR2, looked up from the germline V gene (reference sequence), are DFQATT and SNEGSKA. V drops 0 bases and J drops 5 bases, leaving 6 bases in between. The CDR3 sequence holds 12 residues, the cysteine and phenylalanine included. Only CDR3 DNA remains: 36 bases, in frame from the first base. This clonotype was counted at least ten times. Its antigen specificity is not known. One base away there is no much larger clone; base qualities are not given. The donors were about 40 Caucasian individuals from Russia, aged roughly 6 to 100 years, who were systemically healthy. Roughly 11 milliliters of peripheral blood were drawn from each donor into EDTA-treated Vacutainer tubes. Ficoll-Paque density-gradient centrifugation was used to isolate PBMCs, with at least 7 million obtained per sample. Trizol reagent was used to extract total RNA from PBMCs, with at least 5.5 micrograms per sample. Naive CD45RAhigh/CD27high T cell percentages were measured by flow cytometry on a PBMC aliquot from every donor.

Library method: 5' RACE. The sequencer was an Illumina HiSeq 2500. A second about 6 to 11 cycle PCR used a sample-barcoded 5' primer and a J-beta primer mix. A template-switch 5' adaptor carrying 12 random nucleotides introduced a unique molecular identifier onto each TCR beta cDNA molecule. Each sample yielded at least 3 million CDR3-containing paired-end reads. First-strand cDNA was synthesized from all RNA with the Mint cDNA synthesis kit, primed by a TRBC-specific oligonucleotide. Following uracil-DNA glycosylase treatment, a first 18-cycle PCR with universal primers M1SS and BC2_uni_R was performed on all cDNA. The published analysis was carried out like this. Normalization of each sample was performed by random selection of 1 million high-quality reads, each carrying a distinct molecular identifier. Instead of being binned into consensus sequences, reads with shared molecular identifiers were discarded. CDR3 identification, clonotype clustering and error correction used MiTCR with a Q25 quality threshold and the strictest error-elimination algorithm. A nonparametric unseen species model using Euler transformation provided a lower-bound estimate of total TCR beta diversity. The raw public data were reprocessed by TCRdb itself: fastp quality trimming at Q25, MiXCR clonotype calling, in-frame beta chains only. Under each unique CDR3 protein, matching rows form one entry showing the most common genes and DNA. TCRdb's processing, not the study's, gives the V and J calls here. A total of roughly 1,700,000 distinct CDR3 sequences appear in this sample, roughly 27% of them only once. Approximately 7.7% of the sample is in the top ten clones.

The rearranged chain carries TRBV20-1 and TRBJ2-3; confidence is insufficient to name the D gene. This receptor was taken from a woman in her twenties or thirties in good health. Sequenced material: blood. The base sequence is TGCAGTGCTAGAGATGAAGTAGATACGCAGTATTTT. It is translated as CSARDEVDTQYF.